The 6 T cell receptor beta chains below come from one sample, sequenced in a study of T cell responses to AZD1222 COVID-19 vaccine. TCRdb's copy holds only in-frame clones and misses some; the assay was immunoSEQ multiplex PCR. Here the sample spans 150,000 to 200,000 clones, around 94% being singletons. The sequenced sample was peripheral blood, obtained on day 0 of AZD1222 vaccination. All receptors derive from an adult in good health.

The V gene is TRBV28, the J gene TRBJ1-5; possibly TRBD1 for D (6 bases). The CDR3 has 16 amino acids. Germline CDR1 reads MDHEN; CDR2 reads SYDVKM. Trimming removed 5 bases from V and 6 bases from J, with 20 bases in between. The CDR3 loop is CASSIRGQGSTQPQHF. In DNA, the CDR3 is TGTGCCAGCAGTATTCGGGGGCAGGGGTCCACTCAGCCCCAGCATTTT.

This chain uses TRBV4-3 with TRBJ2-2; D is ambiguous. CDR3 length equals 16 residues. Germline CDR1 LGHNA, CDR2 YSLEER. The ends were cut back, 1 base at V and 4 bases at J, with 13 bases in the middle. The CDR3 is CASSQVPGSATGELFF. Written as DNA, the CDR3 is TGCGCCAGCAGCCAAGTTCCCGGTTCCGCCACCGGGGAGCTGTTTTTT.

V usage is TRBV6-5 and J usage is TRBJ1-1; D unclear. This CDR3 has 15 amino acids. The germline V and J ends were trimmed by 0 bases and 0 bases, with 8 bases remaining between them. Germline V gives CDR1 MNHEY, CDR2 SVGAGI. This CDR3 is CASSYSLYMNTEAFF. The CDR3 DNA reads TGTGCCAGCAGTTACTCTCTATACATGAACACTGAAGCTTTCTTT.

The V and J genes are TRBV5-1 and TRBJ2-2, with 11 bases that match TRBD2. Germline CDR1 is SGHRS and CDR2 is YFSETQ. The length of the CDR3 is 17 residues. V lost 4 bases, J lost 4 bases, and 9 bases stayed unmatched. The CDR3: CASSRGSGGAVTGELFF. The CDR3 DNA sequence: TGCGCCAGCAGCCGCGGTAGCGGGGGGGCCGTCACCGGGGAGCTGTTTTTT.

V gene TRBV5-1 combines with J gene TRBJ2-3, with a weak D call TRBD2 (6 bases). The V gene's germline CDR1 is SGHRS and CDR2 YFSETQ. The length of the CDR3 is 14 residues. Deletions cut 2 bases from V and 4 bases from J, with 11 bases between. The CDR3, as DNA: TGCGCCAGCAGCTTTACTAGCTCCGCAGATACGCAGTATTTT. It is translated as CASSFTSSADTQYF.

This clone was recorded once. The chain joins TRBV5-1 to TRBJ1-3, with 10 bases fitting TRBD1. J gave up 4 bases and V 5 bases, and 3 bases lay outside the gene matches. The CDR3 totals 14 residues. Germline V gives CDR1 SGHRS, CDR2 YFSETQ. CDR3 protein: CASRGQGQGNTIYF. CDR3 coding DNA: TGCGCCAGCAGGGGACAGGGGCAAGGAAACACCATATATTTT.